The text below deals with one T cell receptor (beta chain). Only in-frame clones appear in the TCRdb table, and some are missing; sequencing was by immunoSEQ multiplex PCR. The sample includes under 75,000 clones, 84% of them seen just once. The data were taken from a study of OX40 agonist ivuxolimab in advanced cancers. Looked up from germline, CDR1 is SGHNT and CDR2 is YYREEE (reference sequence). V was trimmed by 0 bases and J by 4 bases, leaving 14 bases between them. This CDR3 is 15 amino acids long. V is TRBV5-4 and J is TRBJ2-7; D tentatively fits TRBD1 or TRBD2 (5 bases each). The sequencing used CD4+ or CD8+ T cells sorted from blood, collected in a trial of the OX40 agonist ivuxolimab. This clonotype was obtained from an adult with an advanced solid tumor such as melanoma, head and neck, liver or kidney cancer. The CDR3 reads CASSLGRGEGYEQYF. As DNA, the CDR3 is TGTGCCAGCAGCTTGGGCCGGGGCGAGGGATACGAGCAGTACTTC.